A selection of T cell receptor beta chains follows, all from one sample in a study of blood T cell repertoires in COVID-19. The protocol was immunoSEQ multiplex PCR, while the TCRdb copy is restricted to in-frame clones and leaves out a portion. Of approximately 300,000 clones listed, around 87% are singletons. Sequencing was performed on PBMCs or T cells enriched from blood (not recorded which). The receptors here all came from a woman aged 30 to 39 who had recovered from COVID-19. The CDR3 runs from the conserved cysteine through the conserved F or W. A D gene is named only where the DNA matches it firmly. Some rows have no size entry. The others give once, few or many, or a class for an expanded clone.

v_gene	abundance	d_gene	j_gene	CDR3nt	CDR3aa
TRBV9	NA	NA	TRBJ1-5	TGTGCCAGCGGAGATAGCAATCAGCCCCAGCATTTT	CASGDSNQPQHF
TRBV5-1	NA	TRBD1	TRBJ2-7	TGCGCCAGCAGCTCTGATGGGACAGTCTCCTACGAGCAGTACTTC	CASSSDGTVSYEQYF
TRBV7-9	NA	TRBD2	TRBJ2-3	TGTGCCAGCAGCCCCCGGGGGGGCACAGATACGCAGTATTTT	CASSPRGGTDTQYF
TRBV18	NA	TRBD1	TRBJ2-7	TGTGCCAGCTCACCGGGACAGGGGCGCTCCTACGAGCAGTACTTC	CASSPGQGRSYEQYF
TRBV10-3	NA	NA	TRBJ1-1	TGTGCCATCAGTGAATTTTCGGGTGAAGCTTTCTTT	CAISEFSGEAFF
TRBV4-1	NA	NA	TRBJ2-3	TGCGCCAGCAGCCCTGCCCGTACTAGCACAGATACGCAGTATTTT	CASSPARTSTDTQYF
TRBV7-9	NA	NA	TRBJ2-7	TGTGCCAGCACCATTGTCCGGACTCTTCCTTACGAGCAGTACTTC	CASTIVRTLPYEQYF
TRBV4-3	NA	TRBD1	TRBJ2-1	TGCGCCAGCAGCCAAGATACGACAGGGGGTGTGAATGAGCAGTTCTTC	CASSQDTTGGVNEQFF
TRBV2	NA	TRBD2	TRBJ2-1	TGTGCCACCGGGACTAGCGGGGGGGCCTACTACAATGAGCAGTTCTTC	CATGTSGGAYYNEQFF
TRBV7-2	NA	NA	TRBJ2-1	TGTGCCAGCAGGCTAGCCACGAACAAGTACAATGAGCAGTTCTTC	CASRLATNKYNEQFF
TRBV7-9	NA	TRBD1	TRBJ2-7	TGTGCCAGCAGCACGGGACAGGGTAAGAGGTACGAGCAGTACTTC	CASSTGQGKRYEQYF
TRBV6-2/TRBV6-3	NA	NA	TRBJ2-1	TGTGCCAGCAGTTTTGACAGTTACAATGAGCAGTTCTTC	CASSFDSYNEQFF
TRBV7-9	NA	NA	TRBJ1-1	TGTGCCAGCAGCCGGCGAGGGAACACTGAAGCTTTCTTT	CASSRRGNTEAFF
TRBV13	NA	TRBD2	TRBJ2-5	TGTGCCAGCAGTAGAGCGGGGGGGCTGGAGACCCAGTACTTC	CASSRAGGLETQYF
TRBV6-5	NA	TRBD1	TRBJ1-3	TGTGCCAGCAAGGGGACAGCCGAAAACACCATATATTTT	CASKGTAENTIYF
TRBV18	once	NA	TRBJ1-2	TGTGCCAGCTCAGGCGGATCCGGGACATTTAACTATGGCTACACCTTC	CASSGGSGTFNYGYTF
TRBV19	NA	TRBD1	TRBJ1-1	TGTGCCAGTAGTAACGGACAGGGAATGAACACTGAAGCTTTCTTT	CASSNGQGMNTEAFF